This T cell receptor beta chain was profiled in a study of vaccination effects on CD4 cells after COVID-19. Germline CDR1 is SQVTM and CDR2 is ANQGSEA. Deletions cut 3 bases from V and 2 bases from J, with 10 bases between. This CDR3 spans 13 amino acids. Of note for this clone: Its matching antigen is unknown.

Clones were sequenced by immunoSEQ multiplex PCR, and TCRdb holds only the in-frame ones, with some missing. Among about 28,000 clones listed, less than 75% were seen once. Prior to sequencing, the ViraFEST assay stimulated PBMC with viral peptide pools, which expanded the antigen-specific CD4+ T cells. Subsequent to ten to eleven days of culture, CD4+ T cells were isolated. All study participants received two doses of BNT162b2 or mRNA-1273 vaccine. The clonotype originates from a human donor who received a COVID-19 vaccine. The genes are TRBV29-1 and TRBJ2-5, with D tentatively TRBD1 (5 bases). The material was CD4+ T cells from PBMCs cultured with HCoV-NL63 spike peptides, obtained after COVID-19 vaccination. CDR3 in amino acids: CSVDRTGQETQYF. The CDR3 coding sequence is TGCAGCGTTGATCGTACAGGTCAAGAGACCCAGTACTTC. Looking up the rest from reference TRBV29-1 and TRBJ2-5 gives the full variable domain: SAVISQKPSRDICQRGTSLTIQCQVDSQVTMMFWYRQQPGQSLTLIATANQGSEATYESGFVIDKFPISRPNLTFSTLTVSNMSPEDSSIYLCSVDRTGQETQYFGPGTRLLVL.